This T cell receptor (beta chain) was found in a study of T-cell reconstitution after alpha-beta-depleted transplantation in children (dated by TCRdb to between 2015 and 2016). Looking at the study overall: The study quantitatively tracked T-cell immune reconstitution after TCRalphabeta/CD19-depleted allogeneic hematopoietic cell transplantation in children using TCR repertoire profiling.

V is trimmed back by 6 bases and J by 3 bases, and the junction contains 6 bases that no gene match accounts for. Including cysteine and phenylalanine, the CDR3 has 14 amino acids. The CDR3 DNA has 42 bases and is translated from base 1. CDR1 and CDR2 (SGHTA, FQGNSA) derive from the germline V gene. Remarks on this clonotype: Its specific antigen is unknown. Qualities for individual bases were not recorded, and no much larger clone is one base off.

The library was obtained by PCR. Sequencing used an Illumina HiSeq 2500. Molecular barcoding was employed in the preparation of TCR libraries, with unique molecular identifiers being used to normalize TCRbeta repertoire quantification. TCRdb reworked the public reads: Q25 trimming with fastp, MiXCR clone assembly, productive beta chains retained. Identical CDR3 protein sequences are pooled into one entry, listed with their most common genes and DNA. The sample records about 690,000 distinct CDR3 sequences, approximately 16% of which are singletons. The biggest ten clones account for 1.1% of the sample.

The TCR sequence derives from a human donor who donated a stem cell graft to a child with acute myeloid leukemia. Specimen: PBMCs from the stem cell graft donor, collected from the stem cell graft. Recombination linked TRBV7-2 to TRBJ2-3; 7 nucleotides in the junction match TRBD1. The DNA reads TGTGCCAGCAGTCATAGGGGGCCTACAGATACGCAGTATTTT. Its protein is CASSHRGPTDTQYF.